A selection of T cell receptor beta chains follows, all from one sample in a study of OX40 agonist ivuxolimab in advanced cancers. Some clones are missing from TCRdb's copy, which holds only in-frame ones; the method was immunoSEQ multiplex PCR. Here the sample spans 40,000 to 45,000 clones, under 90% being singletons. Material: CD4+ or CD8+ T cells sorted from blood, obtained in a trial of the OX40 agonist ivuxolimab. These receptors all stem from an adult with an advanced solid tumor such as melanoma, head and neck, liver or kidney cancer. Each CDR3 is given with its conserved first and last residue. The order of the fields is J gene, clone size, D gene, V gene, CDR3 DNA, CDR3 protein. The D gene is left open where the match is weak. A row's size may be missing; if present it is once, few, many or a size class.

J: TRBJ2-1; size: NA; D: TRBD1; V: TRBV10-3; DNA: TGTGCCATCAGTGATTGGACAGGGGTCTACAATGAGCAGTTCTTC; CDR3: CAISDWTGVYNEQFF
J: TRBJ2-1; size: NA; D: TRBD2; V: TRBV7-8; DNA: TGTGCCAGCAGTTTATTCAAGAGGGCGCATAGCGGGAGAAATGACAATGAGCAGTTCTTC; CDR3: CASSLFKRAHSGRNDNEQFF
J: TRBJ2-7; size: few; D: NA; V: TRBV2; DNA: TGTGCCAGCAGCCCAGGGACTCTCTACGAGCAGTACTTC; CDR3: CASSPGTLYEQYF
J: TRBJ1-4; size: NA; D: NA; V: TRBV5-6; DNA: TGTGCCAGCAGCCGCACAGGTCCAACTAATGAAAAACTGTTTTTT; CDR3: CASSRTGPTNEKLFF
J: TRBJ1-1; size: NA; D: NA; V: TRBV11-2; DNA: TGTGCCAGCAGCAGAGGAGGTTCCCTGAACACTGAAGCTTTCTTT; CDR3: CASSRGGSLNTEAFF
J: TRBJ1-5; size: NA; D: NA; V: TRBV28; DNA: TGTGCCAGCAGTGGTTTGGCAGCCTCTGGCAATCAGCCCCAGCATTTT; CDR3: CASSGLAASGNQPQHF
J: TRBJ1-2; size: NA; D: NA; V: TRBV28; DNA: TGTGCCAGCAGCCCCGTAGGGCTTACCAGTATTCCATCCCCCCACTTTAACTATGGCTACACCTTC; CDR3: CASSPVGLTSIPSPHFNYGYTF
J: TRBJ2-5; size: NA; D: NA; V: TRBV21-1; DNA: TGTGCCAGCAGCAAAGTGGGGGGACAAAAGTACCAAGAGACCCAGTACTTC; CDR3: CASSKVGGQKYQETQYF
J: TRBJ2-5; size: NA; D: TRBD1; V: TRBV28; DNA: TGTGCCAGCAGTTTACGGATGACGGGACAGGGAAGGATGTGGAGGACCCAGTACTTC; CDR3: CASSLRMTGQGRMWRTQYF
J: TRBJ1-2; size: NA; D: TRBD1; V: TRBV30; DNA: TGTGCCTGGAGTGATGAGGACAGGGGGATTTACTATGGCTACACCTTC; CDR3: CAWSDEDRGIYYGYTF
J: TRBJ2-3; size: NA; D: TRBD2; V: TRBV7-8; DNA: TGTGCCAGCAGTTCTCCCAAGACTAGCGGTTATAGCACAGATACGCAGTATTTT; CDR3: CASSSPKTSGYSTDTQYF
J: TRBJ2-1; size: NA; D: TRBD2; V: TRBV5-1; DNA: TGCGCCAGCAGTTTAACTAGCGGGAGCCAGAATGAGCAGTTCTTC; CDR3: CASSLTSGSQNEQFF
J: TRBJ2-1; size: NA; D: TRBD2; V: TRBV5-1; DNA: TGCGCCAGCAGCTTGAGTCTAGCGGGAGTAGGGATCAATGAGCAGTTCTTC; CDR3: CASSLSLAGVGINEQFF
J: TRBJ2-7; size: NA; D: NA; V: TRBV10-3; DNA: TGTGCCATCGGCGCCGGGACGGTGTCCTACGAGCAGTACTTC; CDR3: CAIGAGTVSYEQYF
J: TRBJ2-1; size: NA; D: NA; V: TRBV7-2; DNA: TGTGCCAGCAGCTCCTATTTAAATGAGCAGTTCTTC; CDR3: CASSSYLNEQFF
J: TRBJ2-4; size: NA; D: NA; V: TRBV19; DNA: TGTGCCAGTAGTATAGTTGAGGTGGGTTCAGGCATTCAGTACTTC; CDR3: CASSIVEVGSGIQYF
J: TRBJ2-2; size: NA; D: NA; V: TRBV29-1; DNA: TGCAGCGTTGAAGAAGGGGCCGGGGAGCTGTTTTTT; CDR3: CSVEEGAGELFF
J: TRBJ2-1; size: NA; D: NA; V: TRBV28; DNA: TGTGCCAGCAGGATCCCTCTGGGGAGAGGTATGAATGAGCAGTTCTTC; CDR3: CASRIPLGRGMNEQFF
J: TRBJ2-2; size: NA; D: TRBD2; V: TRBV19; DNA: TGTGCCAGTAGTATCTTACTAGCGGGGAACACCGGGGAGCTGTTTTTT; CDR3: CASSILLAGNTGELFF
J: TRBJ2-5; size: NA; D: NA; V: TRBV28; DNA: TGTGCCAGCAGTCCTCAGGGGCCTCAGGATACCCAGTACTTC; CDR3: CASSPQGPQDTQYF
J: TRBJ1-1; size: NA; D: NA; V: TRBV7-6; DNA: TGTGCCAGCACCACGATATCGACCCTGGGAACGAACACTGAAGCTTTCTTT; CDR3: CASTTISTLGTNTEAFF
J: TRBJ2-5; size: NA; D: NA; V: TRBV20-1; DNA: TGCAGTGCATCGTACCAAGAGACCCAGTACTTC; CDR3: CSASYQETQYF
J: TRBJ1-1; size: NA; D: NA; V: TRBV19; DNA: TGTGCCAGTAGCCCGAGGGCCCCTAAGAACACTGAAGCTTTCTTT; CDR3: CASSPRAPKNTEAFF
J: TRBJ1-4; size: NA; D: NA; V: TRBV2; DNA: TGTGCCAGCAGACCCACAACGGGGGCGGTTAAGGAAAAACTGTTTTTT; CDR3: CASRPTTGAVKEKLFF
J: TRBJ1-5; size: NA; D: TRBD1; V: TRBV5-8; DNA: TGTGCCAGCAGCCCGTATGGACAGGGTGGCAATCAGCCCCAGCATTTT; CDR3: CASSPYGQGGNQPQHF
J: TRBJ2-1; size: NA; D: NA; V: TRBV11-2; DNA: TGTGCCAGCAGCTTAGTCGGCGGGACTGTAGGCTACAATGAGCAGTTCTTC; CDR3: CASSLVGGTVGYNEQFF
J: TRBJ2-5; size: NA; D: NA; V: TRBV11-2; DNA: TGTGCCAGCAGCGGGCAGCGGAGAGAGACCCAGTACTTC; CDR3: CASSGQRRETQYF
J: TRBJ2-1; size: NA; D: TRBD2; V: TRBV10-1; DNA: TGCGCCAGCAGTGCTCTAGCGGGAGGGGCTGAGCAGTTCTTC; CDR3: CASSALAGGAEQFF
J: TRBJ1-5; size: NA; D: NA; V: TRBV7-2; DNA: TGTGCCAGCAGCTTAGAAAGGGGGCCCCAGCATTTT; CDR3: CASSLERGPQHF
J: TRBJ1-2; size: NA; D: TRBD1; V: TRBV5-1; DNA: TGCGCCAGCAGTACGACAGGGGAGGGCTATGGCTACACCTTC; CDR3: CASSTTGEGYGYTF
J: TRBJ2-1; size: NA; D: TRBD1; V: TRBV6-4; DNA: TGTGCCAGCAGTGTATCAGGGGGTCCCTACAATGAGCAGTTCTTC; CDR3: CASSVSGGPYNEQFF
J: TRBJ2-1; size: NA; D: TRBD2; V: TRBV5-1; DNA: TGCGCCAGCAGCCGAGTGGCTAGCGGGGGCTACAATGAGCAGTTCTTC; CDR3: CASSRVASGGYNEQFF
J: TRBJ2-2; size: NA; D: NA; V: TRBV9; DNA: TGTGCCAGCAGCGTAGTAGGGGTGAGCGGGGAGCTGTTTTTT; CDR3: CASSVVGVSGELFF
J: TRBJ1-4; size: NA; D: NA; V: TRBV25-1; DNA: TGTGCCAGCAGTGAAAGAGGCTATAATGAAAAACTGTTTTTT; CDR3: CASSERGYNEKLFF
J: TRBJ2-2; size: once; D: TRBD2; V: TRBV19; DNA: TGTGCCAGTACACCCAGGGTCCTAGCGGGGAACACCGGGGAGCTGTTTTTT; CDR3: CASTPRVLAGNTGELFF
J: TRBJ2-3; size: NA; D: TRBD2; V: TRBV30; DNA: TGTGCCTGGTCTCCACGGACTAGCGGGAGATTAGATACGCAGTATTTT; CDR3: CAWSPRTSGRLDTQYF
J: TRBJ2-7; size: once; D: TRBD1; V: TRBV6-1; DNA: TGTGCCAATAGACAGGGGCCTTCCTACGAGCAGTACTTC; CDR3: CANRQGPSYEQYF
J: TRBJ2-3; size: NA; D: NA; V: TRBV10-1; DNA: TGCGCCAGCAGTGAGTCAACGGGGACCACAGATACGCAGTATTTT; CDR3: CASSESTGTTDTQYF
J: TRBJ2-7; size: medium-sized; D: TRBD2; V: TRBV5-1; DNA: TGCGCCAGCAGTTCAGCGGGTGGCGGGAGAGTCTACGAGCAGTACTTC; CDR3: CASSSAGGGRVYEQYF
J: TRBJ2-1; size: NA; D: TRBD2; V: TRBV28; DNA: TGTGCCAGCAGTTTAGGCCTAGCGGGAGCGAATGAGCAGTTCTTC; CDR3: CASSLGLAGANEQFF
J: TRBJ1-2; size: NA; D: TRBD1; V: TRBV5-1; DNA: TGCGCCAGCAGCCTCCGACAGGGAGCTAACTATGGCTACACCTTC; CDR3: CASSLRQGANYGYTF
J: TRBJ2-5; size: NA; D: NA; V: TRBV5-1; DNA: TGCGCCAGCAGCCCCGGGACAAGCCAAGAGACCCAGTACTTC; CDR3: CASSPGTSQETQYF
J: TRBJ2-7; size: NA; D: NA; V: TRBV7-9; DNA: TGTGCCAGCAGCCCCGACGATACCTACGAGCAGTACTTC; CDR3: CASSPDDTYEQYF
J: TRBJ2-3; size: NA; D: NA; V: TRBV11-2; DNA: TGTGCCAGCAGCTTATCCGCTGACTACCGCCCAGATACGCAGTATTTT; CDR3: CASSLSADYRPDTQYF
J: TRBJ2-7; size: NA; D: NA; V: TRBV21-1; DNA: TGTGCCAGCAGCAATTTAGTGGACAGGGGGACCTACGAGCAGTACTTC; CDR3: CASSNLVDRGTYEQYF
J: TRBJ1-5; size: NA; D: TRBD1; V: TRBV18; DNA: TGTGCCAGCTCAGACAGGGTAGAGCCCCAGCATTTT; CDR3: CASSDRVEPQHF
J: TRBJ1-4; size: NA; D: NA; V: TRBV4-1; DNA: TGCGCCAGCAGACCCTCGGGGGGTACTGCAACTAATGAAAAACTGTTTTTT; CDR3: CASRPSGGTATNEKLFF
J: TRBJ1-2; size: NA; D: TRBD1; V: TRBV30; DNA: TGTGCCTGGACGGGGGACAGGGGCGCCGGTGGCTACACCTTC; CDR3: CAWTGDRGAGGYTF
J: TRBJ2-2; size: few; D: NA; V: TRBV5-8; DNA: TGTGCCAGCAGCCTCGCTCCTACCGGGGAGCTGTTTTTT; CDR3: CASSLAPTGELFF